This TCR beta chain was found in a study of T cell changes during pregnancy in multiple sclerosis. The length of the CDR3 is 16 residues. Assay: immunoSEQ multiplex PCR; the TCRdb copy retains only in-frame clones and omits some. The sample consists of about 80,000 clones, under 95% of them appearing once. The sequence was obtained from a female donor with multiple sclerosis, enrolled in a pregnancy study. V gene TRBV21-1 combines with J gene TRBJ2-3; TRBD2 is taken as the D call from the table, unchecked against the DNA. TRBV21-1 has pseudogene status. The specimen comprised peripheral blood, sampled before pregnancy. CDR3 amino acids: CASSKVAGGQTDTQYF. For the CDR3, the DNA is TGTGCCAGCAGCAAAGTCGCGGGGGGGCAAACAGATACGCAGTATTTT.